The 18 T cell receptor beta chains below were found in one sample sequenced in a study of OX40 agonist ivuxolimab in advanced cancers. This table comes from immunoSEQ multiplex PCR, and its TCRdb copy is limited to in-frame clones, with some not included. The sample lists about 75,000 clones, roughly 84% seen once, with 15% to 20% in the top ten. This sample comprised CD4+ or CD8+ T cells sorted from blood, obtained in a trial of the OX40 agonist ivuxolimab. The receptor set was obtained from an adult with an advanced solid tumor such as melanoma, head and neck, liver or kidney cancer.

The rearrangement joins TRBV14 to TRBJ2-7; D gene unclear. V lost 0 bases and J 9 bases, leaving 15 bases between the germline ends. There are 14 residues in the CDR3. Germline CDR1 reads SGHDN; CDR2 reads FVKESK. CDR3 bases: TGTGCCAGCAGCCAAGAATCCGGACGGCCAAGGCAGTACTTC. Encoded protein: CASSQESGRPRQYF.

V is TRBV18 and J is TRBJ2-1; tentative D call: TRBD2 (6 bases). Trimming removed 0 bases from V and 4 bases from J, with 13 bases in between. The germline V gene has CDR1 KGHSH and CDR2 LQKENI. This CDR3 is built from 16 residues. The CDR3 DNA is TGTGCCAGCTCACCACCTAATGCGGGGACGTACAATGAGCAGTTCTTC. It is translated as CASSPPNAGTYNEQFF.

The chain combines TRBV18 with TRBJ1-2, with TRBD1 identical over 9 bases. CDR1 is KGHSH and CDR2 is LQKENI in the germline V gene. The CDR3 contains 15 residues. J gave up 3 bases and V 4 bases, and 6 bases lay outside the gene matches. CDR3 amino acids: CASSQRQGGDYGYTF. CDR3 bases: TGTGCCAGCTCACAACGACAGGGGGGGGACTATGGCTACACCTTC.

This clone was counted only a few times. The chain recombines TRBV18 with TRBJ1-4; D is ambiguous. This CDR3 is 12 amino acids long. Germline CDR1 reads KGHSH; CDR2 reads LQKENI. Trimming left V 4 bases short and J 1 base short, with 1 base between. CDR3 sequence (DNA): TGTGCCAGCTCACGAACTAATGAAAAACTGTTTTTT. Amino acid sequence: CASSRTNEKLFF.

The V call is TRBV29-1, the J call TRBJ1-1; tentatively, D is TRBD1 (5 bases). Between the trimmed V and J ends, which lost 5 bases and 10 bases, there was a span of 20 bases. Germline-derived CDR1 and CDR2 are SQVTM and ANQGSEA. The CDR3 consists of 13 residues. CDR3: CSVTGRVTMGAFF. CDR3 coding DNA: TGCAGCGTTACGGGGCGCGTTACCATGGGAGCTTTCTTT.

The chain couples TRBV10-1 to TRBJ2-2; a weak D match, TRBD1 (7 bases). CDR1 and CDR2 (germline): WNHNN, SYGVQD (reference sequence). V was trimmed by 2 bases and J by 6 bases, leaving 10 bases between them. This CDR3 has 14 amino acids. The CDR3: CASSEPGGSGELFF. CDR3 DNA sequence: TGCGCCAGCAGTGAGCCAGGGGGGTCCGGGGAGCTGTTTTTT.

This chain connects TRBV2 to TRBJ2-7, with TRBD1 matching 8 bases. After removal of 4 bases from V and 3 bases from J, the junction contained 8 bases not matched to a gene. This CDR3 is 15 amino acids long. The V gene's germline CDR1 is SNHLY and CDR2 FYNNEI. CDR3 bases: TGTGCCAGCAGTGCAGCCGGGACAGGATACTACGAGCAGTACTTC. Amino acids: CASSAAGTGYYEQYF.

The chain uses TRBV18 and TRBJ1-3; 8 positions agree with TRBD1. The CDR3 has 16 residues. The J segment lost 0 bases and the V segment lost 3 bases, leaving 4 bases of the junction unmatched. The V gene's germline CDR1 is KGHSH and CDR2 LQKENI. The CDR3 nucleotides are TGTGCCAGCTCACCTCCGACAGGGGTCTCTGGAAACACCATATATTTT. Amino acids: CASSPPTGVSGNTIYF.

The chain recombines TRBV5-5 with TRBJ2-3; a weak D match, TRBD1 (6 bases). Germline V gene sequence: CDR1 SGHKS, CDR2 YYEKEE (reference sequence). V was pared by 1 base and J by 6 bases, with 9 bases between. This CDR3 has 13 amino acids. The CDR3 loop is CASSLSGDDTQYF. The CDR3 DNA sequence: TGTGCCAGCAGCTTGTCAGGGGACGATACGCAGTATTTT.

The chain couples TRBV9 to TRBJ2-3, with 8 bases fitting TRBD1. In germline, CDR1 is SGDLS, CDR2 YYNGEE. V dropped 3 bases and J dropped 3; count of bases not matched to a gene: 9. The CDR3 is 16 amino acids. CDR3 bases: TGTGCCAGCAGCGGCGGACAGGGCGAAGGTACAGATACGCAGTATTTT. It codes for CASSGGQGEGTDTQYF.

This clone showed up just once. The rearrangement links TRBV18 to TRBJ2-1; D is unresolved. CDR3 length equals 13 residues. V dropped 6 bases and J dropped 9 bases, with 15 bases sitting between them. From germline, CDR1 is KGHSH and CDR2 LQKENI. In nucleotides, the CDR3 is TGTGCCAGCTCCCCAACGACCTCTGGTGAGCAGTTCTTC. This gives the protein CASSPTTSGEQFF. Variable domain in full (rest from reference TRBV18 and TRBJ2-1): NAGVMQNPRHLVRRRGQEARLRCSPMKGHSHVYWYRQLPEEGLKFMVYLQKENIIDESGMPKERFSAEFPKEGPSILRIQQVVRGDSAAYFCASSPTTSGEQFFGPGTRLTVL.

The chain employs TRBV19 and TRBJ2-5; D might be TRBD2 (6 bases). The J call may be in error: the DNA end matches TRBJ2-7 better. This CDR3 has 15 residues. From germline, CDR1 is LNHDA and CDR2 SQIVND (reference sequence). The CDR3 DNA follows: TGTGCCAGTAGTATCTTGGGGGGAGGCTTTGACGAGCAGTACTTC. Its translation: CASSILGGGFDEQYF.

The chain combines TRBV28 with TRBJ2-2; 7 nucleotides match TRBD1. This CDR3 is built from 15 residues. In germline, CDR1 is MDHEN, CDR2 SYDVKM. Unmatched junction bases numbered 7, after V lost 6 bases and J lost 3 bases. As DNA, the CDR3 is TGTGCCAGCAGAGGACCTGGGACAGACACCGGGGAGCTGTTTTTT. As protein: CASRGPGTDTGELFF.

The CDR3: CSVAWGTGQANQPQHF. The CDR3 nucleotides read TGCAGCGTTGCTTGGGGTACAGGGCAAGCGAATCAGCCCCAGCATTTT. This chain joins TRBV29-1 and TRBJ1-5, with D perhaps TRBD1 (6 bases). The CDR3 is 16 residues long. The germline V and J ends were trimmed by 4 bases and 4 bases, with 20 bases remaining between them. Germline-derived CDR1 and CDR2 are SQVTM and ANQGSEA. Combining the CDR3 with reference TRBV29-1 and TRBJ1-5 gives the whole variable domain SAVISQKPSRDICQRGTSLTIQCQVDSQVTMMFWYRQQPGQSLTLIATANQGSEATYESGFVIDKFPISRPNLTFSTLTVSNMSPEDSSIYLCSVAWGTGQANQPQHFGDGTRLSIL.

The rearrangement uses TRBV4-1 and TRBJ2-4, with D hard to call. This CDR3 contains 13 residues. The germline gives CDR1 MGHRA, CDR2 YSYEKL. Trimming shortened V by 4 bases and J by 4 bases, and 8 bases separated the two germline ends. DNA of the CDR3: TGCGCCAGCAGCCCCCTCCAGAAAAACATTCAGTACTTC. This gives the protein CASSPLQKNIQYF.

The chain carries TRBV18 and TRBJ2-7; 11 bases line up with TRBD1. This CDR3 has 16 amino acids. The ends lost 6 bases at V and 6 bases at J; junction bases unmatched: 13. The germline V gene has CDR1 KGHSH and CDR2 LQKENI. CDR3 loop: CASSPQGQGAGGEQYF. The DNA for the CDR3 is TGTGCCAGCTCGCCCCAAGGACAGGGGGCAGGAGGCGAGCAGTACTTC.

The rearrangement uses TRBV18 and TRBJ2-2; perhaps TRBD1 as D (6 bases). The V end was cut by 6 bases, the J end by 6 bases, with 14 bases between. This CDR3 comprises 14 residues. The germline V gene has CDR1 KGHSH and CDR2 LQKENI. CDR3 bases: TGTGCCAGCTCGCCGCAGGGGCGGTCCGGGGAGCTGTTTTTT. Encoded protein: CASSPQGRSGELFF. Full variable domain (remainder filled in from reference TRBV18 and TRBJ2-2): NAGVMQNPRHLVRRRGQEARLRCSPMKGHSHVYWYRQLPEEGLKFMVYLQKENIIDESGMPKERFSAEFPKEGPSILRIQQVVRGDSAAYFCASSPQGRSGELFFGEGSRLTVL.

The chain has TRBV5-1 and TRBJ2-1; 9 bases match TRBD2. CDR1 and CDR2 (germline): SGHRS, YFSETQ. The CDR3 extends over 14 amino acids. The V gene end was trimmed by 9 bases and the J gene end by 5 bases; junction bases not matched to a gene: 9. CDR3 coding DNA: TGCGCCACCAGAGCGGGAGGAACAAACAATGAGCAGTTCTTC. Translated: CATRAGGTNNEQFF.